Listed here are 3 T cell receptor beta chains from one sample, sequenced in a study of T-cell reconstitution after alpha-beta-depleted transplantation in children. It was with unique molecular identifiers that the TCRbeta library was prepared. TCRdb reprocessed the PCR reads via MiXCR and lists one record per CDR3 protein. The profile shows about 980,000 distinct CDR3 sequences, 25% to 35% of them singletons. This specimen consisted of PBMCs, mostly from graft donor cells, obtained 360 days after TCRalphabeta/CD19-depleted stem cell transplant. The receptor source for this set is a boy less than two years old who had a stem cell transplant for SCID, so the T cells may come from the graft donor.

This clonotype was seen a handful of times. The chain combines TRBV5-6 with TRBJ2-5; D gene unclear. The V end lost 4 bases, the J end lost 1 base, and 11 bases lay between the germline ends. This CDR3 is 14 amino acids long. Germline V gene sequence: CDR1 SGHDT, CDR2 YYEEEE. CDR3 amino acids: CASSPLGPQETQYF. CDR3 coding DNA: TGTGCCAGCAGCCCCCTTGGGCCCCAAGAGACCCAGTACTTC. The full variable domain, in which reference TRBV5-6 and TRBJ2-5 provide the parts outside the CDR3, is DAGVTQSPTHLIKTRGQQVTLRCSPKSGHDTVSWYQQALGQGPQFIFQYYEEEERQRGNFPDRFSGHQFPNYSSELNVNALLLGDSALYLCASSPLGPQETQYFGPGTRLLVL.

This sequence joins TRBV4-1 and TRBJ1-4; D unresolved. V lost 4 bases and J 4 bases, leaving 13 bases between the germline ends. Per the germline V gene, CDR1 is MGHRA and CDR2 is YSYEKL. The CDR3 consists of 15 residues. The chain's CDR3 is CASSPAIGFNEKLFF. For the CDR3, the DNA is TGCGCCAGCAGCCCCGCTATCGGATTTAATGAAAAACTGTTTTTT.

The rearrangement uses TRBV12-3 or TRBV12-4 and TRBJ2-3; no reliable D call. V lost 8 bases, J lost 6 bases, and 9 bases lay in between. The CDR3 runs to 11 residues. The DNA for the CDR3 is TGTGCCAGCGGATCCGGGGATACGCAGTATTTT. Protein sequence: CASGSGDTQYF.